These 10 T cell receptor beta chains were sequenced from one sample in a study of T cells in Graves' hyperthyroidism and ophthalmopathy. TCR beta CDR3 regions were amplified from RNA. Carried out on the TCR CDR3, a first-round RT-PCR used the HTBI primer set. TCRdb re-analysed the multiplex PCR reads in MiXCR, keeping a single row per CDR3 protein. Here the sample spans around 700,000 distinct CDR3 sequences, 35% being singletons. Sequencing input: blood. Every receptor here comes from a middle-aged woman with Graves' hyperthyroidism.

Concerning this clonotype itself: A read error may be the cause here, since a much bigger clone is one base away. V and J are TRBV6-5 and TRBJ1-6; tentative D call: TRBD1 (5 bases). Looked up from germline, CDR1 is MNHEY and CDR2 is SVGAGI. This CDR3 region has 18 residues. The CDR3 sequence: CASSYGMRGRPYNPPLHF. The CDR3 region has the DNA TGTGCCAGCAGTTACGGAATGAGGGGCAGACCGTATAATCCACCCCTCCACTTT.

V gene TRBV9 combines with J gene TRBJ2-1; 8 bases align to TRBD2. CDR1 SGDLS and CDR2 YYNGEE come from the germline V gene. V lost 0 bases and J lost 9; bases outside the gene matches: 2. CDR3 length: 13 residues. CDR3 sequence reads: CASSVELAGEQFF. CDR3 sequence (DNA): TGTGCCAGCAGCGTAGAGCTAGCGGGTGAGCAGTTCTTC.

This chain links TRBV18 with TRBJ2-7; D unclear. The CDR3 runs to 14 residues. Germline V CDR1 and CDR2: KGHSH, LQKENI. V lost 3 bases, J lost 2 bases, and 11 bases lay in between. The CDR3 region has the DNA TGTGCCAGCTCACCTGGGATCGAAACCTACGAGCAGTACTTC. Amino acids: CASSPGIETYEQYF.

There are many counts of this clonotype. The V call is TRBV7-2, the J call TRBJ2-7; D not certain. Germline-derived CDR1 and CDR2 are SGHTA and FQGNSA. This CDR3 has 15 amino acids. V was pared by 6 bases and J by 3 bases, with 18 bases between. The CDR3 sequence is CASSSYFQVNYEQYF. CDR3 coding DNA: TGTGCCAGCAGTTCTTACTTCCAGGTCAACTACGAGCAGTACTTC.

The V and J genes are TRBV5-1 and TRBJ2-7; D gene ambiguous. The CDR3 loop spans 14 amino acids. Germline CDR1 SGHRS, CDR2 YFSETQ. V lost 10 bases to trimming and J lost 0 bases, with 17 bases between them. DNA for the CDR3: TGCGCCGGCTCACCACGGCAGAACTCCTACGAGCAGTACTTC. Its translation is CAGSPRQNSYEQYF.

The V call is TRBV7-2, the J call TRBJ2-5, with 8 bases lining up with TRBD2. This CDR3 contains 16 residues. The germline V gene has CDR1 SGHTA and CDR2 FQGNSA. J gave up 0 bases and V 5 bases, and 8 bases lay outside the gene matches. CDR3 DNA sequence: TGTGCCAGCAGCCCCGGACTAGCCCCGTACCAAGAGACCCAGTACTTC. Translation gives CASSPGLAPYQETQYF.

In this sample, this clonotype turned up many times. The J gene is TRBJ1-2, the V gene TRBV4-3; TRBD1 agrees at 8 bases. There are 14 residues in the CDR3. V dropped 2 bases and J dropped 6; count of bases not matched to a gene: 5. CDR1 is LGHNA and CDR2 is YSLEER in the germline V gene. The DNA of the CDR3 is TGCGCCAGCAGCCAAACGGACAGGGTACATGGCTACACCTTC. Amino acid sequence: CASSQTDRVHGYTF.

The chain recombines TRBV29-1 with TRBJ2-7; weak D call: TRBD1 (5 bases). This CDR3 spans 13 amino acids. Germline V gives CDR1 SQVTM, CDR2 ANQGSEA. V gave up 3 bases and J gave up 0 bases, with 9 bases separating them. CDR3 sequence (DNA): TGCAGCGTTGATCTGGACAACTCCTACGAGCAGTACTTC. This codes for CSVDLDNSYEQYF.

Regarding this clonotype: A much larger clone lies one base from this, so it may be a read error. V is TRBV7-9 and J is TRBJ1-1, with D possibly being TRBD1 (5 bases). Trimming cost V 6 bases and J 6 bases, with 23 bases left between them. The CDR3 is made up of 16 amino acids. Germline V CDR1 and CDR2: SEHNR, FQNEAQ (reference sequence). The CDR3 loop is CASSGRRGVGDAEAFF. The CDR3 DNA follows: TGTGCCAGCAGTGGACGTCGGGGGGTAGGGGACGCTGAAGCTTTCTTT.

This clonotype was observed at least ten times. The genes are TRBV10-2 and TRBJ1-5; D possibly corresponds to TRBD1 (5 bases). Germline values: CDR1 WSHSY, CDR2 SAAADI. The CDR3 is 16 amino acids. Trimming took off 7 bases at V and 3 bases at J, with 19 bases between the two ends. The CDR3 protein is CASTNPDGTNNQPQHF. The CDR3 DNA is TGCGCCAGCACGAACCCCGACGGGACTAACAATCAGCCCCAGCATTTT.